The source of this TCR beta chain is a study of OX40 agonist ivuxolimab in advanced cancers. At the level of the study: The patients' treatment was ivuxolimab, an agonistic anti-OX40 (CD134) antibody.

V was cut by 7 bases and J by 5 bases, with 11 bases left in between. The V gene's germline CDR1 is LNHDA and CDR2 SQIVND (reference sequence). This CDR3 has 13 residues. Generated by immunoSEQ multiplex PCR, the TCRdb table keeps only in-frame clones and is missing some. Of around 66,000 clones listed, roughly 90% are singletons. The starting material was CD4+ or CD8+ T cells sorted from blood, obtained in a trial of the OX40 agonist ivuxolimab. The V and J genes are TRBV19 and TRBJ1-4, with D uncertain. The sequence came from an adult with an advanced solid tumor such as melanoma, head and neck, liver or kidney cancer. CDR3 residues: CASTPAMNEKLFF. CDR3 in DNA: TGTGCCAGTACCCCTGCTATGAATGAAAAACTGTTTTTT.